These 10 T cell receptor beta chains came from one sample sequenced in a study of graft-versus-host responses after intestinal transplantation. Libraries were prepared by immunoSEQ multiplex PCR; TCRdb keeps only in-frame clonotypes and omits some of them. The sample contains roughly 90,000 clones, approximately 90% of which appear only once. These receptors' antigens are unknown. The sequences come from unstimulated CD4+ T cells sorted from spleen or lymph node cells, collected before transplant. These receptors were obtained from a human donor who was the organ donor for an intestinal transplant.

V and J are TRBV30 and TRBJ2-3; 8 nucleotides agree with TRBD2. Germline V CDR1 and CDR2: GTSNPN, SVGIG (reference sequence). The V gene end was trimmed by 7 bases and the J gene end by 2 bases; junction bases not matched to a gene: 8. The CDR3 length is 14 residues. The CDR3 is CASQRLAFTDTQYF. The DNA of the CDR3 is TGTGCCTCCCAGCGACTAGCGTTCACAGATACGCAGTATTTT.

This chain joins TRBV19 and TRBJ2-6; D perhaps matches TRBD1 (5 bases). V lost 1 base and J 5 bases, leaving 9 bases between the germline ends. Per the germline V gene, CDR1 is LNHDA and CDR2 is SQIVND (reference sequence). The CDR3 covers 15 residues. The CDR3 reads CASSIATVRANVLTF. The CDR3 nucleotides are TGTGCCAGTAGTATAGCGACAGTTCGGGCCAACGTCCTGACTTTC. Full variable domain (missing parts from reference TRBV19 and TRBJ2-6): DGGITQSPKYLFRKEGQNVTLSCEQNLNHDAMYWYRQDPGQGLRLIYYSQIVNDFQKGDIAEGYSVSREKKESFPLTVTSAQKNPTAFYLCASSIATVRANVLTFGAGSRLTVL.

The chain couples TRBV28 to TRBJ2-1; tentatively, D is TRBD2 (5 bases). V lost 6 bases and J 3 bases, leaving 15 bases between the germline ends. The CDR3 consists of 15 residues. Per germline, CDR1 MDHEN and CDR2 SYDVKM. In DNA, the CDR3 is TGTGCCAGCAGCCCGGGATCCTCCTACTACAATGAGCAGTTCTTC. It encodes CASSPGSSYYNEQFF.

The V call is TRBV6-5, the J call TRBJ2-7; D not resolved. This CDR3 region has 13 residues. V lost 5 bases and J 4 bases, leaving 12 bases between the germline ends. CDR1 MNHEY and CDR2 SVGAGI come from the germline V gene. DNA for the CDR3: TGTGCCAGCAGTCAAGGAGCCCGATACGAGCAGTACTTC. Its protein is CASSQGARYEQYF.

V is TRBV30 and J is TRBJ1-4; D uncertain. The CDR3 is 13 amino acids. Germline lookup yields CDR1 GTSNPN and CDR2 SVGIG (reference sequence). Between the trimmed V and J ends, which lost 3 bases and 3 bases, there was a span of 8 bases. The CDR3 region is CAWRGSPNEKLFF. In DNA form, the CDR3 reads TGTGCCTGGAGGGGGAGCCCTAATGAAAAACTGTTTTTT.

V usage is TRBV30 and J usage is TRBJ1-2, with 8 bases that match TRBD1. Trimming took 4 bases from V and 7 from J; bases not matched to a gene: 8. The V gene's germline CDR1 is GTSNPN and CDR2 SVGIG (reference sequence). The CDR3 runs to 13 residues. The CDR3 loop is CAWNPQGAGGYTF. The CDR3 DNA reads TGTGCCTGGAATCCCCAGGGGGCGGGTGGCTACACCTTC.

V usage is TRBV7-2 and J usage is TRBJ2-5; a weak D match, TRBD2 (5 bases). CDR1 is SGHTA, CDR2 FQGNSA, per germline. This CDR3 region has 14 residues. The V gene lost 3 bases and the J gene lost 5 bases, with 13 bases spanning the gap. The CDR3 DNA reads TGTGCCAGCAGCTTGGCCGGGCGAGGGGAGACCCAGTACTTC. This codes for CASSLAGRGETQYF.

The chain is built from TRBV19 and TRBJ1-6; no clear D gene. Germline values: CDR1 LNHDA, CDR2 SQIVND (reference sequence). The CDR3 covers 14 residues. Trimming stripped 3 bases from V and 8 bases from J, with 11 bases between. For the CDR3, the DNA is TGTGCCAGTAGTATGGAGTTACTCTATTCACCCCTCCACTTT. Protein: CASSMELLYSPLHF.

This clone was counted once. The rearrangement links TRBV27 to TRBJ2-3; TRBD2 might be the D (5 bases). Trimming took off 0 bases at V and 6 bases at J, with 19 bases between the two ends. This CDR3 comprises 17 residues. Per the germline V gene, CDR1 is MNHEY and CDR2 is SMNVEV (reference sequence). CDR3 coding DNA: TGTGCCAGCAGTTTATCGGCTAGCCCGATACTTTCTGATACGCAGTATTTT. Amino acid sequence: CASSLSASPILSDTQYF.

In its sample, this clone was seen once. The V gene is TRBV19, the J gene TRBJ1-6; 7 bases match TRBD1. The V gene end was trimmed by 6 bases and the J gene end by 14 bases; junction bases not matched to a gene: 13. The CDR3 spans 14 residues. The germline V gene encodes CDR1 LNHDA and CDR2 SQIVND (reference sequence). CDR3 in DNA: TGTGCCAGTAGCCACCGACAGGGTACTGAATCCCTCCACTTT. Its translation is CASSHRQGTESLHF.